The rows below give T cell receptor beta chains drawn from one sample of a study of shared clonotypes between healthy human individuals. Assay used: immunoSEQ multiplex PCR; TCRdb lists only in-frame clones, some missing. The data show some 740,000 clones, about 92% seen once. The source material was naive CD8+ T cells sorted from blood. The receptors here all came from a man aged 25-40 years in good health. Both conserved end residues are part of each CDR3. A D gene is named only where the DNA matches it firmly. Expanded clones get a size class; other rows say once, few or many, or leave the size out.

clone_size	d_call	v_call	j_call	cdr3_aa	cdr3_nt
NA	NA	TRBV28	TRBJ1-1	CASTVARGAEAFF	TGTGCCAGCACCGTGGCCCGGGGGGCGGAAGCTTTCTTT
NA	NA	TRBV19	TRBJ1-1	CASSMGIGNTEAFF	TGTGCCAGTAGTATGGGGATTGGTAACACTGAAGCTTTCTTT
NA	NA	TRBV5-6	TRBJ1-5	CASRRGGLYSNQPQHF	TGTGCCAGCAGACGAGGGGGTCTATATAGCAATCAGCCCCAGCATTTT
NA	NA	TRBV7-9	TRBJ2-4	CASSSEGIQYF	TGTGCCAGCAGCTCCGAGGGCATTCAGTACTTC
NA	NA	TRBV27	TRBJ2-1	CASSLLQTVPPDEQFF	TGTGCCAGCAGTTTACTTCAGACGGTCCCTCCTGATGAGCAGTTCTTC
NA	NA	TRBV28	TRBJ2-7	CASSPGTLYEQYF	TGTGCCAGCAGTCCTGGCACCCTCTACGAGCAGTACTTC
NA	NA	TRBV5-1	TRBJ2-3	CASSLGDNYPDTQYF	TGCGCCAGCAGCTTGGGCGATAATTATCCGGATACGCAGTATTTT
NA	TRBD1	TRBV27	TRBJ1-4	CASSVRDRLNEKLFF	TGTGCCAGCAGTGTCCGGGACAGACTAAATGAAAAACTGTTTTTT
NA	NA	TRBV28	TRBJ2-1	CASSLAQGLPFNEQFF	TGTGCCAGCAGCCTCGCCCAGGGGCTTCCTTTCAATGAGCAGTTCTTC
NA	NA	TRBV10-3	TRBJ2-3	CAISPLSPERTDTQYF	TGTGCCATCAGTCCTCTCTCCCCAGAGCGCACAGATACGCAGTATTTT
once	NA	TRBV15	TRBJ2-7	CATSRAFSHEQYF	TGTGCCACCAGCAGAGCTTTTTCCCACGAGCAGTACTTC
NA	NA	TRBV6-5	TRBJ1-3	CASSPSASSGNTIYF	TGTGCCAGCAGCCCCTCGGCGAGCTCTGGAAACACCATATATTTT
NA	TRBD1	TRBV5-5	TRBJ1-1	CASRASPGQGVTNTEAFF	TGTGCCAGCAGGGCCTCCCCTGGACAGGGTGTCACGAACACTGAAGCTTTCTTT
NA	NA	TRBV6-4	TRBJ1-2	CAREQGLYGYTF	TGTGCCAGAGAACAGGGCCTCTATGGCTACACCTTC
NA	NA	TRBV19	TRBJ2-7	CASSIFSGSYEQYF	TGTGCCAGTAGTATTTTCAGCGGCTCCTACGAGCAGTACTTC
few	NA	TRBV2	TRBJ1-1	CATIGTTEAFF	TGTGCCACGATAGGGACCACTGAAGCTTTCTTT
NA	TRBD1	TRBV10-2	TRBJ1-5	CASTDGQGAGQPQHF	TGCGCCAGCACCGATGGACAGGGGGCAGGGCAGCCCCAGCATTTT
NA	NA	TRBV27	TRBJ1-4	CASSLFGEYEKLFF	TGTGCCAGCAGTTTATTTGGAGAGTATGAAAAACTGTTTTTT
NA	TRBD1	TRBV30	TRBJ2-1	CAWTTGDSYNEQFF	TGTGCCTGGACCACAGGGGACTCCTACAATGAGCAGTTCTTC
NA	NA	TRBV5-4	TRBJ2-7	CASSLAGRDYEQYF	TGTGCCAGCAGCTTGGCGGGCAGGGACTACGAGCAGTACTTC
NA	NA	TRBV27	TRBJ2-7	CASAQSSAFSYEQYF	TGTGCCAGCGCCCAGTCCAGCGCCTTCTCCTACGAGCAGTACTTC
NA	TRBD1	TRBV27	TRBJ2-1	CASSLAGTASSYNEQFF	TGTGCCAGCAGTTTAGCCGGGACAGCAAGCTCCTACAATGAGCAGTTCTTC
NA	TRBD1	TRBV5-1	TRBJ2-7	CASSSGTGQYEQYF	TGCGCCAGCAGCTCCGGGACAGGGCAATACGAGCAGTACTTC
NA	NA	TRBV7-9	TRBJ2-3	CASSLGHKGNDTQYF	TGTGCCAGCAGCTTAGGTCACAAAGGGAACGATACGCAGTATTTT
once	NA	TRBV2	TRBJ1-5	CASTGSNQPQHF	TGTGCCAGCACCGGGAGCAATCAGCCCCAGCATTTT
NA	NA	TRBV29-1	TRBJ2-7	CSVEGGGITYEQYF	TGCAGCGTTGAAGGTGGAGGGATTACCTACGAGCAGTACTTC
NA	TRBD2	TRBV7-9	TRBJ2-1	CASSPPSGRASDEQFF	TGTGCCAGCAGCCCGCCTAGCGGGAGGGCCTCGGATGAGCAGTTCTTC